Listed below are T cell receptor beta chains from one sample, sequenced in a study of blood T cell repertoires in COVID-19. Clones were read by immunoSEQ multiplex PCR, and TCRdb kept only the in-frame ones, dropping some. The repertoire holds 200,000 to 250,000 clones, with 84% as singletons. The sample was PBMCs or T cells enriched from blood (not recorded which). These receptor sequences come from a woman aged 40 to 50 who had recovered from COVID-19. The CDR3 runs from the conserved cysteine through the conserved F or W. Fields, in order: CDR3 length, D gene, clone size, J gene, V gene, CDR3 DNA, CDR3 protein. The D gene is left open where the match is weak. Clone size is not always given. Where it is, it says once, few, many or a class for expanded clones.

14 | TRBD1 | - | TRBJ1-2 | TRBV7-9 | TGTGCCAGCAGCGGGACAGGGGTATCCTATGGCTACACCTTC | CASSGTGVSYGYTF
15 | - | - | TRBJ2-2 | TRBV25-1 | TGTGCCAGCAGTGCCGAGGGCCGGGACACCGGGGAGCTGTTTTTT | CASSAEGRDTGELFF
19 | TRBD2 | - | TRBJ2-1 | TRBV15 | TGTGCCACCGGAACCGGGACTAGCGGTTTCTGGGCGCAGGCCAGGCGGCAGTTCTTC | CATGTGTSGFWAQARRQFF
16 | TRBD2 | - | TRBJ2-7 | TRBV11-2 | TGTGCCAGCAGACCACTAAGTGGCGGGGGGGGTTACGAGCAGTACTTC | CASRPLSGGGGYEQYF
11 | - | once | TRBJ1-1 | TRBV20-1 | TGCAGTGCTAGGGGGGCAGGGGAAGCTTTCTTT | CSARGAGEAFF
14 | - | - | TRBJ2-5 | TRBV5-4 | TGTGCCAGCAGCTTCGATACAGGGATAGAGACCCAGTACTTC | CASSFDTGIETQYF
18 | TRBD2 | - | TRBJ2-3 | TRBV24-1 | TGTGCCACCAGTGTAGGGACTAGCGGGAGGGCCCCCCCAGATACGCAGTATTTT | CATSVGTSGRAPPDTQYF
16 | TRBD2 | - | TRBJ2-3 | TRBV28 | TGTGCCAGCAGTGGCATAGGCGGGAGATATACAGATACGCAGTATTTT | CASSGIGGRYTDTQYF
13 | - | - | TRBJ2-2 | TRBV3-1/TRBV3-2 | TGTGCCAGCAGCCCCGCGGTCACCGGGGAGCTGTTTTTT | CASSPAVTGELFF
14 | TRBD1 | few | TRBJ1-1 | TRBV11-2 | TGTGCCAGCAGAGGACAGGGTGAATCGTATGGGGCTTTCTTT | CASRGQGESYGAFF
12 | TRBD1 | - | TRBJ1-2 | TRBV7-9 | TGTGCCGCCTTGGGACAGAACTATGGCTACACCTTC | CAALGQNYGYTF
14 | TRBD1 | - | TRBJ1-1 | TRBV5-1 | TGCGCCAGCAGCTTGACAGGGGGCGCGGGTGAAGCTTTCTTT | CASSLTGGAGEAFF
12 | - | - | TRBJ2-1 | TRBV6-2/TRBV6-3 | TGTGCCAGCAGTTCTACCATTAATGAGCAGTTCTTC | CASSSTINEQFF
14 | - | few | TRBJ1-2 | TRBV6-5 | TGTGCCAGCAGGGAGACGGTTCGTAACTATGGCTACACCTTC | CASRETVRNYGYTF
13 | TRBD1 | - | TRBJ1-1 | TRBV19 | TGTGCCAGTAGGGGACAGGGCGAGACTGAAGCTTTCTTT | CASRGQGETEAFF
16 | TRBD2 | - | TRBJ2-5 | TRBV24-1 | TGTGCCACCAGTGATCCTAGCGGGACCGCTTGGGAGACCCAGTACTTC | CATSDPSGTAWETQYF
15 | TRBD1 | - | TRBJ1-1 | TRBV28 | TGTGCCAGCAGTTTATCCAGGACAGGGGGCACTGAAGCTTTCTTT | CASSLSRTGGTEAFF
14 | - | - | TRBJ2-1 | TRBV24-1 | TGTGCCACCAGTGATTTAACAGCAAGCAATGAGCAGTTCTTC | CATSDLTASNEQFF
16 | TRBD1 | - | TRBJ2-5 | TRBV24-1 | TGTGCCACCAGTGAGACGGGACAGGGGGCTGTAGAGACCCAGTACTTC | CATSETGQGAVETQYF
14 | - | - | TRBJ2-3 | TRBV7-3 | TGTGCCTCGTCGGGACAACCCGTCACAGATACGCAGTATTTT | CASSGQPVTDTQYF
13 | TRBD1 | - | TRBJ2-5 | TRBV7-2 | TGTGCCAGCAGCTTAACAGGGGACGGGACCCAGTACTTC | CASSLTGDGTQYF
15 | TRBD1 | - | TRBJ1-5 | TRBV5-4 | TGTGCCAGCAGCTTGGACGGGACAGAGGATCAGCCCCAGCATTTT | CASSLDGTEDQPQHF
17 | - | - | TRBJ2-3 | TRBV5-1 | TGCGCCAGCAGCCCCCAAGGGAACCCGCAAGGAGGGGATACGCAGTATTTT | CASSPQGNPQGGDTQYF
16 | TRBD1 | - | TRBJ1-5 | TRBV24-1 | TGTGCCACCAGTGCCTCGGACAGGGGAAGCAATCAGCCCCAGCATTTT | CATSASDRGSNQPQHF
16 | TRBD1 | - | TRBJ2-7 | TRBV27 | TGTGCCAGCAGTGCCGATCCCGGGACAGCCTCCTACGAGCAGTACTTC | CASSADPGTASYEQYF
13 | - | - | TRBJ1-5 | TRBV10-2 | TGCGCCAGCAGTGACGGTCGCAATCAGCCCCAGCATTTT | CASSDGRNQPQHF
15 | TRBD2 | - | TRBJ2-1 | TRBV28 | TGTGCCAGCAGTGAAGGACTAGCGGGAGTGGGTGAGCAGTTCTTC | CASSEGLAGVGEQFF
13 | TRBD1 | - | TRBJ1-4 | TRBV6-5 | TGTGCCAGCAGAAAAGACAGGGTTGAAAAACTGTTTTTT | CASRKDRVEKLFF
13 | - | - | TRBJ1-4 | TRBV30 | TGTGCCTGGATGTTAGGGAGAAATGAAAAACTGTTTTTT | CAWMLGRNEKLFF
16 | TRBD1 | - | TRBJ2-3 | TRBV14 | TGTGCCAGCAGCCCCCGGACAGGGGGTAACACAGATACGCAGTATTTT | CASSPRTGGNTDTQYF
16 | TRBD2 | - | TRBJ2-1 | TRBV30 | TGTGCCTGGAGTGAGCAGCGGGGAGGGATATACAATGAGCAGTTCTTC | CAWSEQRGGIYNEQFF
17 | - | - | TRBJ2-1 | TRBV12-5 | TGTGCTAGTGGTTTGGAATGGGGCCGGAGCTCCTACAATGAGCAGTTCTTC | CASGLEWGRSSYNEQFF
17 | TRBD1 | - | TRBJ1-4 | TRBV30 | TGTGCCTGGAGTGTACGCCTCCCCGGGACAGGGAATGAAAAACTGTTTTTT | CAWSVRLPGTGNEKLFF
17 | TRBD2 | - | TRBJ2-5 | TRBV27 | TGTGCCAGCGAAGGGACTAGCGGGAGGGGACGGGTAGAGACCCAGTACTTC | CASEGTSGRGRVETQYF
17 | TRBD1 | - | TRBJ1-1 | TRBV27 | TGTGCCAGCAGTCCCCGACAGGGACAGGGGGGAAGGACTGAAGCTTTCTTT | CASSPRQGQGGRTEAFF
14 | - | - | TRBJ2-1 | TRBV3-1/TRBV3-2 | TGTGCCAGCAGTTATCGGGTAGCGGACAATGAGCAGTTCTTC | CASSYRVADNEQFF
15 | - | - | TRBJ2-5 | TRBV5-5 | TGTGCCAGCAGCCCAGGCAGGGGAAGGGGTGAGACCCAGTACTTC | CASSPGRGRGETQYF
15 | - | - | TRBJ1-1 | TRBV14 | TGTGCCAGCAGCCAAGAGCGCGGCTCTATCACTGAAGCTTTCTTT | CASSQERGSITEAFF
16 | - | - | TRBJ1-6 | TRBV3-1/TRBV3-2 | TGTGCCAGCAGCCGTTACGGGACGGGAGATAATTCACCCCTCCACTTT | CASSRYGTGDNSPLHF
17 | TRBD1 | - | TRBJ2-6 | TRBV9 | TGTGCCAGCAGCCCACTGACAGGGCGCACTGGGGCCAACGTCCTGACTTTC | CASSPLTGRTGANVLTF
14 | TRBD1 | - | TRBJ1-5 | TRBV27 | TGTGCCAGCAGGGGACAGGGATTTGGTCAGCCCCAGCATTTT | CASRGQGFGQPQHF
18 | TRBD2 | - | TRBJ2-5 | TRBV7-9 | TGTGCCAGCAGCTTAGGTCGGACTAGCGGGAGGGCCGTTGAGATCCAGTACTTC | CASSLGRTSGRAVEIQYF
15 | TRBD2 | - | TRBJ2-1 | TRBV18 | TGTGCCAGCTCACCATCCGGAGCGGGACCTGGTGCGCAGTTCTTC | CASSPSGAGPGAQFF
14 | - | - | TRBJ1-2 | TRBV5-1 | TGCGCCAGCAGCCCGGGACACCCGAACTATGGCTACACCTTC | CASSPGHPNYGYTF
16 | TRBD2 | - | TRBJ2-1 | TRBV7-2 | TGTGCCAGCAGCTTAGTTCTAGCGGGAGCACAGGGTGAGCAGTTCTTC | CASSLVLAGAQGEQFF
14 | TRBD2 | - | TRBJ2-2 | TRBV7-9 | TGTGCCAGCGGACTAGCGGCGGGGGCCGGGGAGCTGTTTTTT | CASGLAAGAGELFF
16 | - | few | TRBJ2-5 | TRBV18 | TGTGCCAGCTCATCTGCGCTGGGGTCAGGGTCCGAGACCCAGTACTTC | CASSSALGSGSETQYF
14 | TRBD1 | - | TRBJ1-2 | TRBV5-4 | TGTGCCAGCAGCGGACAGGGTGTGAACTATGGCTACACCTTC | CASSGQGVNYGYTF
14 | TRBD1 | - | TRBJ1-2 | TRBV28 | TGTGCCATCAGGGGGGACAGGGAGAGGGACGGCTACACCTTC | CAIRGDRERDGYTF
14 | - | - | TRBJ2-1 | TRBV6-4 | TGTGCCAGCAGTGACTCGGACAGCTACAATGAGCAGTTCTTC | CASSDSDSYNEQFF